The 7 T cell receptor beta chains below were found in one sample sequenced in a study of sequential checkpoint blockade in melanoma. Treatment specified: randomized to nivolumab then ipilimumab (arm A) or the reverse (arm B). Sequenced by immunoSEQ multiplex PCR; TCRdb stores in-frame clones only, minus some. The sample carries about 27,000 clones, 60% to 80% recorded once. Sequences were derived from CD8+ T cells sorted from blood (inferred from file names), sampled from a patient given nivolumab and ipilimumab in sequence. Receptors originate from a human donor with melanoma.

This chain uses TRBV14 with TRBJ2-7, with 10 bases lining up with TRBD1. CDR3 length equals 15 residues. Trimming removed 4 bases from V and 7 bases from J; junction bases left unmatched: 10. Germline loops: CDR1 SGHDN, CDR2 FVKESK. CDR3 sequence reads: CASSPLDRGWIEQYF. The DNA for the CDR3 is TGTGCCAGCAGCCCCCTGGACAGGGGGTGGATTGAGCAGTACTTC.

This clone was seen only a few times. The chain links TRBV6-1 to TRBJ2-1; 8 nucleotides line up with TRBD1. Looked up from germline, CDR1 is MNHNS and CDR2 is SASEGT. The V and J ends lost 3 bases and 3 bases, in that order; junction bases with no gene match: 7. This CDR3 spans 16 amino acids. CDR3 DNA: TGTGCCAGCAGTGATACTCCTGGACAGGGCTACAATGAGCAGTTCTTC. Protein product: CASSDTPGQGYNEQFF.

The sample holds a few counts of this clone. CDR3: CASSSTLTTSTEAFF. The DNA for the CDR3 is TGTGCCAGCAGCTCGACACTGACGACGAGCACTGAAGCTTTCTTT. The rearrangement uses TRBV5-5 and TRBJ1-1; D not certain. The CDR3 loop spans 15 amino acids. The germline CDR1 and CDR2 sequences are SGHKS and YYEKEE (reference sequence). The germline V and J ends were trimmed by 3 bases and 4 bases, with 16 bases remaining between them.

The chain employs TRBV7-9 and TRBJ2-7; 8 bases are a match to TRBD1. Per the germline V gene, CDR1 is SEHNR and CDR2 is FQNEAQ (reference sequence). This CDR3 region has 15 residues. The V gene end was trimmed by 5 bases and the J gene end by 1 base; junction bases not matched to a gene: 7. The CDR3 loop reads CASSPSTGESYEQYF. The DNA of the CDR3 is TGTGCCAGCAGCCCGTCGACAGGGGAATCCTACGAGCAGTACTTC.

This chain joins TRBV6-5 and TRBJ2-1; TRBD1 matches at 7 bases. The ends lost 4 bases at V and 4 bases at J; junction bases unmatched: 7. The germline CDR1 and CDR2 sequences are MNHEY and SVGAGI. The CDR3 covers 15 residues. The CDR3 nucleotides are TGTGCCAGCAGTTCAGGGGGTCCCTTTTACAATGAGCAGTTCTTC. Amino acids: CASSSGGPFYNEQFF.

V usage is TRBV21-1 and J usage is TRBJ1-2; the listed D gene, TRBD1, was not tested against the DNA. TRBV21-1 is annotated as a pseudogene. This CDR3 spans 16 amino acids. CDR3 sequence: CASSKERGQRYYGYTF. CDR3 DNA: TGTGCCAGCAGCAAAGAAAGGGGACAGCGATACTATGGCTACACCTTC.

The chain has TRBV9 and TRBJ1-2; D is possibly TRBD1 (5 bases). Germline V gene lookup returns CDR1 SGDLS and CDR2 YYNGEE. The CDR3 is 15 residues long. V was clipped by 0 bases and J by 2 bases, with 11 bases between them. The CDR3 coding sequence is TGTGCCAGCAGCGTAGAACCGACAGTAAACTATGGCTACACCTTC. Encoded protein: CASSVEPTVNYGYTF.